The following is a T cell receptor beta chain sequence with its context. This sample was taken from a study of immune evolution from preneoplasia to lung adenocarcinoma. Using immunoSEQ multiplex PCR, the repertoire was profiled, and TCRdb retains in-frame clones only, with some absent. In the table there are under 6,000 clones, less than 85% of which are singletons. This sequence originates from a person aged 60-80 years with lung adenocarcinoma. The sample was FFPE adjacent normal lung tissue.

CDR3 in amino acids: CASSQDPDRSSFYEQYF. CDR3 DNA: TGCGCCAGCAGCCAAGATCCGGACAGGTCCTCCTTCTACGAGCAGTACTTC. The rearrangement uses TRBV4-1 and TRBJ2-7; 7 bases are a match to TRBD1. Trimming removed 0 bases from V and 3 bases from J; junction bases left unmatched: 11. This CDR3 comprises 17 residues. Germline V CDR1 and CDR2: MGHRA, YSYEKL.